Sequencing of this T cell receptor (beta chain) was carried out in a study of control samples from healthy donors and cancer patients. Sequencing used immunoSEQ multiplex PCR; TCRdb keeps in-frame clones, though not all of them. The sample lists roughly 150,000 clones, more than 85% seen once, with 5% to 7% in the top ten. Between the trimmed V and J ends, which lost 5 bases and 3 bases, there was a span of 13 bases. This CDR3 is 14 amino acids long. Germline V gives CDR1 SGHRS, CDR2 YFSETQ. Sequencing was carried out using blood. The clonotype was recovered from a man aged 18 to 29 in good health. This chain links TRBV5-1 with TRBJ2-3, with a tentative D call TRBD2 (6 bases). The DNA for the CDR3 is TGCGCCAGCAGGTTTGTGGGACTGACAGATACGCAGTATTTT. It codes for CASRFVGLTDTQYF.